The 7 T cell receptor beta chains below were found in one sample sequenced in a study of lymphopenia after photon versus proton radiotherapy. Measured with immunoSEQ multiplex PCR; TCRdb has only the in-frame clones, and not every one. Of fewer than 25,000 clones listed, roughly 82% are singletons. Source: peripheral blood, taken from a patient treated with photon-based radiotherapy. The receptors originated from a middle-aged man with gastric cancer.

V gene TRBV9 combines with J gene TRBJ2-2; D remains unclear. This CDR3 contains 14 residues. In germline, CDR1 is SGDLS, CDR2 YYNGEE. Trimming stripped 0 bases from V and 4 bases from J, with 7 bases between. CDR3 sequence reads: CASSVEGSTGELFF. CDR3 in DNA: TGTGCCAGCAGCGTAGAGGGAAGCACCGGGGAGCTGTTTTTT. The full variable domain, its missing parts supplied by reference TRBV9 and TRBJ2-2, is DSGVTQTPKHLITATGQRVTLRCSPRSGDLSVYWYQQSLDQGLQFLIQYYNGEERAKGNILERFSAQQFPDLHSELNLSSLELGDSALYFCASSVEGSTGELFFGEGSRLTVL.

The chain links TRBV5-1 to TRBJ2-4; 9 bases match TRBD2. Germline values: CDR1 SGHRS, CDR2 YFSETQ. V dropped 4 bases and J dropped 8; count of bases not matched to a gene: 10. This CDR3 is 15 amino acids long. CDR3 amino acids: CASSLRGLAGDIQYF. The CDR3, as DNA: TGCGCCAGCAGCCTTCGGGGACTAGCAGGAGACATTCAGTACTTC. Full variable domain (rest looked up from reference TRBV5-1 and TRBJ2-4): KAGVTQTPRYLIKTRGQQVTLSCSPISGHRSVSWYQQTPGQGLQFLFEYFSETQRNKGNFPGRFSGRQFSNSRSEMNVSTLELGDSALYLCASSLRGLAGDIQYFGAGTRLSVL.

V gene TRBV7-2 combines with J gene TRBJ2-7; D is undetermined. V lost 1 base, J lost 0 bases, and 7 bases lay in between. The CDR3 runs to 14 residues. The V gene's germline CDR1 is SGHTA and CDR2 FQGNSA. CDR3 in DNA: TGTGCCAGCAGCTTAGACAGCCTCTCCTACGAGCAGTACTTC. The encoded protein is CASSLDSLSYEQYF.

The rearrangement links TRBV9 to TRBJ1-3, with 7 nucleotides matching TRBD1. After removal of 4 bases from V and 4 bases from J, the junction contained 11 bases not matched to a gene. The CDR3 runs to 16 residues. The V gene's germline CDR1 is SGDLS and CDR2 YYNGEE. The CDR3 protein is CASSPTTGLAGNTIYF. In DNA form, the CDR3 reads TGTGCCAGCAGCCCCACGACAGGGCTGGCCGGAAACACCATATATTTT.

This clone was recorded only once. V is TRBV30 and J is TRBJ2-1; D may be TRBD1 or TRBD2 (5 bases each). The CDR3 runs 13 residues. V lost 0 bases to trimming and J lost 6 bases, with 9 bases between them. Germline CDR1 is GTSNPN and CDR2 is SVGIG (reference sequence). The CDR3 region has the DNA TGTGCCTGGAGTGTAGGGACCCGCAATGAGCAGTTCTTC. Translation: CAWSVGTRNEQFF.

The chain couples TRBV5-6 to TRBJ2-5; D gene uncertain. Germline assignment: CDR1 SGHDT and CDR2 YYEEEE. CDR3 size: 14 residues. With 0 bases removed from V and 1 base from J, the gap between germline ends came to 7 bases. CDR3 loop: CASSLGAGQETQYF. The CDR3 DNA reads TGTGCCAGCAGCTTGGGGGCTGGCCAAGAGACCCAGTACTTC. Full variable domain (remainder filled in from reference TRBV5-6 and TRBJ2-5): DAGVTQSPTHLIKTRGQQVTLRCSPKSGHDTVSWYQQALGQGPQFIFQYYEEEERQRGNFPDRFSGHQFPNYSSELNVNALLLGDSALYLCASSLGAGQETQYFGPGTRLLVL.

The chain combines TRBV7-9 with TRBJ2-7; no definite D call. Germline lookup yields CDR1 SEHNR and CDR2 FQNEAQ (reference sequence). V was cut by 5 bases and J by 0 bases, with 11 bases left in between. The CDR3 loop spans 14 amino acids. CDR3 in DNA: TGTGCCAGCAGCCAGAGCGCGAGCTCCTACGAGCAGTACTTC. This translates into CASSQSASSYEQYF.